The TCR beta chain described here comes from a study of T-cell reconstitution after alpha-beta-depleted transplantation in children. General study results and limits: For some patients, TCRbeta diversity was high at day 60 because of recipient T cells and thymic progenitors that survived. After one year, T-cell counts and TCRbeta diversity mostly came from new T cells. Several hundred expanded graft clones reportedly gave rise to the alpha-beta T cells present about two months after transplant.

V shed 3 bases, J shed 8 bases, and the junction held 17 bases outside the gene matches. This CDR3 region has 19 residues. Preparation of the TCRbeta library used unique molecular identifiers. Each CDR3 protein is one row after TCRdb ran MiXCR on the PCR reads. The repertoire has 250,000 or so distinct CDR3 sequences, approximately 8.9% of them found once; the top ten carry approximately 6.3%. This clonotype showed up many times. Its target is not known. The clonotype was recovered from a male patient younger than 18 who had a stem cell transplant for acute lymphoblastic leukemia, so the T cells may come from the graft donor. The specimen was PBMCs, mostly from graft donor cells, collected 180 days after TCRalphabeta/CD19-depleted stem cell transplant. The chain couples TRBV12-3 or TRBV12-4 to TRBJ2-2, with 11 bases matching TRBD1. DNA for the CDR3: TGTGCCAGCAGTTTGATCGTGGGTTTAGGACAGGGGGCCGGAGGGGAGCTGTTTTTT. This encodes CASSLIVGLGQGAGGELFF.